The 20 T cell receptor beta chains in this list originate from one sample, sequenced in a study of cytomegalovirus exposure and HLA in healthy donors. Both 60 Vbeta primers and 13 Jbeta primers went into the PCR. Sequenced by immunoSEQ multiplex PCR; TCRdb stores in-frame clones only, minus some. The specimen's table records some 41,000 clones. Source material: PBMCs. Receptor source: a man aged 30 to 45 in good health and CMV-seronegative.

V is TRBV7-2 and J is TRBJ1-6; 10 bases map to TRBD1. The V gene end was trimmed by 4 bases and the J gene end by 7 bases; junction bases not matched to a gene: 4. This CDR3 contains 15 residues. Germline values: CDR1 SGHTA, CDR2 FQGNSA. The CDR3: CASSSRQGANSPLHF. For the CDR3, the DNA is TGTGCCAGCAGCTCTAGACAGGGGGCCAATTCACCCCTCCACTTT.

The chain uses TRBV6-5 and TRBJ2-1; D unresolved. The CDR3 contains 16 residues. Trimming removed 2 bases from V and 2 bases from J, with 13 bases in between. The germline gives CDR1 MNHEY, CDR2 SVGAGI. The CDR3 is CASSYAIERPYNEQFF. The CDR3 DNA is TGTGCCAGCAGTTACGCGATCGAGCGACCCTACAATGAGCAGTTCTTC.

Concerning this clone itself: Relative to the germline gene, one junction end is altered; a read error may explain this. This chain links TRBV7-9 with TRBJ1-4; D remains ambiguous. CDR3 length equals 13 residues. Germline CDR1 reads SEHNR; CDR2 reads FQNEAQ (reference sequence). CDR3 nucleotides: TGTGCCAGCAGCTTCACCTCTAACGAAAAACTGTTTTTT. The encoded protein is CASSFTSNEKLFF.

The rearrangement links TRBV27 to TRBJ2-2; tentative D call: TRBD1 (5 bases). The CDR3 extends over 16 amino acids. Germline V gives CDR1 MNHEY, CDR2 SMNVEV (reference sequence). V lost 6 bases and J 1 base, leaving 15 bases between the germline ends. The CDR3 is CASRPLDRLNTGELFF. Written as DNA, the CDR3 is TGTGCCAGCAGACCCCTCGACAGATTGAACACCGGGGAGCTGTTTTTT.

CDR3: CASRSSRLGSGANVLTF. Written as DNA, the CDR3 is TGTGCCAGCAGATCCTCGCGGCTAGGCTCTGGGGCCAACGTCCTGACTTTC. The chain uses TRBV7-2 and TRBJ2-6; D unclear. V was cut by 6 bases and J by 0 bases, with 15 bases left in between. The CDR3 is 17 amino acids. Germline V CDR1 and CDR2: SGHTA, FQGNSA.

J is TRBJ2-7 and V is TRBV7-8, with TRBD2 identical over 10 bases. Germline V gene data show CDR1 as SGHVS and CDR2 as FQNEAQ. There are 15 residues in the CDR3. Trimming at V came to 5 bases and at J to 6 bases, leaving 10 bases not matched to a gene. In nucleotides, the CDR3 is TGTGCCAGCAGCCTAGTAGCTAGCGGGAGAGTCGAGCAGTACTTC. Translation: CASSLVASGRVEQYF.

V and J are TRBV19 and TRBJ1-4; perhaps TRBD1 as D (5 bases). The V gene lost 8 bases and the J gene lost 4 bases, with 14 bases spanning the gap. This CDR3 contains 14 residues. Germline CDR1 LNHDA, CDR2 SQIVND (reference sequence). This chain's CDR3 is CASSTRGLNEKLFF. The CDR3 bases are TGTGCCAGTTCGACCCGGGGACTTAATGAAAAACTGTTTTTT.

A word on this clone: The identical CDR3 is also encoded by other nucleotide sequences in the sample. J is TRBJ2-3 and V is TRBV18, with 13 bases lining up with TRBD2. The CDR3 is made up of 19 amino acids. Germline loops: CDR1 KGHSH, CDR2 LQKENI. Germline trimming cut 2 bases from V and 0 bases from J; bases unmatched to any gene: 8. The CDR3: CASSPFGLAGVTSTDTQYF. CDR3 nucleotides: TGTGCCAGCTCACCATTCGGACTAGCGGGAGTCACGAGCACAGATACGCAGTATTTT.

V gene TRBV29-1 combines with J gene TRBJ1-5, with TRBD1 matching 7 bases. In germline, CDR1 is SQVTM, CDR2 ANQGSEA. Trimming removed 7 bases from V and 4 bases from J; junction bases left unmatched: 7. The CDR3 contains 13 residues. For the CDR3, the DNA is TGCAGCGCAGGACAGGACGTAAATCAGCCCCAGCATTTT. It encodes CSAGQDVNQPQHF.

CDR3 sequence (DNA): TGTGCCAGCACCGGAGGGGAACAGGGGGCGGCTTTCTTT. Translating it yields CASTGGEQGAAFF. The rearrangement links TRBV2 to TRBJ1-1, with 9 bases that match TRBD1. Per the germline V gene, CDR1 is SNHLY and CDR2 is FYNNEI. The CDR3 covers 13 residues. V was pared by 7 bases and J by 11 bases, with 11 bases of the junction left unmatched.

The chain recombines TRBV19 with TRBJ2-1, with 9 positions matching TRBD2. The CDR3 is made up of 15 amino acids. Germline CDR1 reads LNHDA; CDR2 reads SQIVND (reference sequence). V lost 3 bases to trimming and J lost 8 bases; unmatched junction nucleotides: 8. The CDR3 loop is CASSMQGLAGDEQFF. CDR3 DNA sequence: TGTGCCAGTAGTATGCAGGGACTAGCTGGAGATGAGCAGTTCTTC. The variable domain in full, with the rest retrieved from reference TRBV19 and TRBJ2-1, is DGGITQSPKYLFRKEGQNVTLSCEQNLNHDAMYWYRQDPGQGLRLIYYSQIVNDFQKGDIAEGYSVSREKKESFPLTVTSAQKNPTAFYLCASSMQGLAGDEQFFGPGTRLTVL.

The chain joins TRBV19 to TRBJ2-3; 9 bases agree with TRBD2. Germline V lookup: CDR1 LNHDA, CDR2 SQIVND (reference sequence). The CDR3 sequence is 16 residues long. The V and J ends lost 6 bases and 1 base, in that order; junction bases with no gene match: 8. CDR3: CASSSHSGGGTDTQYF. The CDR3 DNA follows: TGTGCCAGTAGCTCCCATAGCGGGGGAGGCACAGATACGCAGTATTTT.

The J gene is TRBJ2-3, the V gene TRBV5-1; 10 nucleotides match TRBD1. Germline V gene sequence: CDR1 SGHRS, CDR2 YFSETQ. Trimming at V came to 0 bases and at J to 3 bases, leaving 1 base not matched to a gene. The CDR3 spans 15 residues. The CDR3 DNA is TGCGCCAGCAGCTTGGGACAGGGGGCTACAGATACGCAGTATTTT. Protein: CASSLGQGATDTQYF.

The V and J genes are TRBV5-6 and TRBJ2-7; 12 nucleotides match TRBD2. The CDR3 consists of 16 residues. Germline V gene sequence: CDR1 SGHDT, CDR2 YYEEEE. V trimming: 4 bases; J trimming: 2 bases; junction bases outside the gene matches: 7. The CDR3 spells CASSHLTSGGAYEQYF. In nucleotides, the CDR3 is TGTGCCAGCAGCCACTTGACTAGCGGGGGTGCCTACGAGCAGTACTTC.

This sequence joins TRBV29-1 and TRBJ2-1; no reliable D call. Germline-derived CDR1 and CDR2 are SQVTM and ANQGSEA. This CDR3 region has 13 residues. V lost 7 bases to trimming and J lost 6 bases, with 16 bases between them. The CDR3 DNA reads TGCAGCGGGTCCTTAGTGGTTAGCAATGAGCAGTTCTTC. Amino acid sequence: CSGSLVVSNEQFF.

CDR3 coding DNA: TGCGCCAGCAGTCAATCAGGGGGTGGGAATCAGCCCCAGCATTTT. The encoded protein is CASSQSGGGNQPQHF. This chain uses TRBV23-1 with TRBJ1-5; maybe TRBD1 (6 bases). TRBV23-1 is recorded as an ORF, its role being uncertain. V lost 0 bases, J lost 4 bases, and 10 bases lay in between. The CDR3 has 15 residues.

This chain joins TRBV7-9 and TRBJ1-5, with a tentative D call TRBD1 (5 bases). The V end was cut by 5 bases, the J end by 3 bases, with 14 bases between. This CDR3 has 15 residues. Germline V gene data show CDR1 as SEHNR and CDR2 as FQNEAQ (reference sequence). The CDR3 spells CASSGRGIDNQPQHF. CDR3 nucleotide sequence: TGTGCCAGCAGCGGACGGGGGATCGACAATCAGCCCCAGCATTTT.

V and J are TRBV25-1 and TRBJ1-6; D is perhaps TRBD1 (6 bases). Germline values: CDR1 MGHDK, CDR2 SYGVNS. The CDR3 has 15 amino acids. The V end lost 3 bases, the J end lost 7 bases, and 13 bases lay between the germline ends. The CDR3 protein is CASSDPRGSNSPLHF. The CDR3 region has the DNA TGTGCCAGCAGTGACCCCAGGGGATCAAATTCACCCCTCCACTTT.

About this clone: Relative to the germline gene, one junction end is altered; a read error may explain this. V is TRBV5-1 and J is TRBJ2-3; unclear D gene. Germline assignment: CDR1 SGHRS and CDR2 YFSETQ. This CDR3 has 15 residues. The CDR3 sequence: CASSLFYGITDKQYF. The CDR3 region has the DNA TGCGCCAGCAGCTTGTTTTACGGAATCACAGATAAGCAGTATTTT.

The chain has TRBV29-1 and TRBJ2-7; 8 bases are shared with TRBD2. With V trimmed by 3 bases and J by 4 bases, 8 bases remained unmatched. The length of the CDR3 is 14 residues. Germline V gene sequence: CDR1 SQVTM, CDR2 ANQGSEA. In nucleotides, the CDR3 is TGCAGCGTTGATGGCGGGAGGAAGGGTTACGAGCAGTACTTC. Translated: CSVDGGRKGYEQYF.